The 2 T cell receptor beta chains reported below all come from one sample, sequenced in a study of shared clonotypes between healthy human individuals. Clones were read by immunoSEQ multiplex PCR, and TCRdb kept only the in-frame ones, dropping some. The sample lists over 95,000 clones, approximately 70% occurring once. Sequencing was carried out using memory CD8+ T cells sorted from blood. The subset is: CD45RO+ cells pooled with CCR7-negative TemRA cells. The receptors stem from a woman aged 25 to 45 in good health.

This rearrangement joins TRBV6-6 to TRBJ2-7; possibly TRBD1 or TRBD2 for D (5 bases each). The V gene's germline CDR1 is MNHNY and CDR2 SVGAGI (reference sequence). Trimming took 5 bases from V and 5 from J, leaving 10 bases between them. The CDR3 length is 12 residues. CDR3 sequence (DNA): TGTGCCAGCAGTCTGGGGACGGACGAGCAGTACTTC. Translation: CASSLGTDEQYF.

The CDR3: CASSEVATGTRGYTF. CDR3 DNA: TGTGCCAGCAGTGAAGTTGCGACAGGGACGAGAGGCTACACCTTC. The V gene is TRBV6-1, the J gene TRBJ1-2; TRBD1 aligns across 7 bases. After removal of 1 base from V and 8 bases from J, the junction contained 10 bases not matched to a gene. CDR3 length equals 15 residues. CDR1 and CDR2 from the germline V gene are MNHNS and SASEGT.